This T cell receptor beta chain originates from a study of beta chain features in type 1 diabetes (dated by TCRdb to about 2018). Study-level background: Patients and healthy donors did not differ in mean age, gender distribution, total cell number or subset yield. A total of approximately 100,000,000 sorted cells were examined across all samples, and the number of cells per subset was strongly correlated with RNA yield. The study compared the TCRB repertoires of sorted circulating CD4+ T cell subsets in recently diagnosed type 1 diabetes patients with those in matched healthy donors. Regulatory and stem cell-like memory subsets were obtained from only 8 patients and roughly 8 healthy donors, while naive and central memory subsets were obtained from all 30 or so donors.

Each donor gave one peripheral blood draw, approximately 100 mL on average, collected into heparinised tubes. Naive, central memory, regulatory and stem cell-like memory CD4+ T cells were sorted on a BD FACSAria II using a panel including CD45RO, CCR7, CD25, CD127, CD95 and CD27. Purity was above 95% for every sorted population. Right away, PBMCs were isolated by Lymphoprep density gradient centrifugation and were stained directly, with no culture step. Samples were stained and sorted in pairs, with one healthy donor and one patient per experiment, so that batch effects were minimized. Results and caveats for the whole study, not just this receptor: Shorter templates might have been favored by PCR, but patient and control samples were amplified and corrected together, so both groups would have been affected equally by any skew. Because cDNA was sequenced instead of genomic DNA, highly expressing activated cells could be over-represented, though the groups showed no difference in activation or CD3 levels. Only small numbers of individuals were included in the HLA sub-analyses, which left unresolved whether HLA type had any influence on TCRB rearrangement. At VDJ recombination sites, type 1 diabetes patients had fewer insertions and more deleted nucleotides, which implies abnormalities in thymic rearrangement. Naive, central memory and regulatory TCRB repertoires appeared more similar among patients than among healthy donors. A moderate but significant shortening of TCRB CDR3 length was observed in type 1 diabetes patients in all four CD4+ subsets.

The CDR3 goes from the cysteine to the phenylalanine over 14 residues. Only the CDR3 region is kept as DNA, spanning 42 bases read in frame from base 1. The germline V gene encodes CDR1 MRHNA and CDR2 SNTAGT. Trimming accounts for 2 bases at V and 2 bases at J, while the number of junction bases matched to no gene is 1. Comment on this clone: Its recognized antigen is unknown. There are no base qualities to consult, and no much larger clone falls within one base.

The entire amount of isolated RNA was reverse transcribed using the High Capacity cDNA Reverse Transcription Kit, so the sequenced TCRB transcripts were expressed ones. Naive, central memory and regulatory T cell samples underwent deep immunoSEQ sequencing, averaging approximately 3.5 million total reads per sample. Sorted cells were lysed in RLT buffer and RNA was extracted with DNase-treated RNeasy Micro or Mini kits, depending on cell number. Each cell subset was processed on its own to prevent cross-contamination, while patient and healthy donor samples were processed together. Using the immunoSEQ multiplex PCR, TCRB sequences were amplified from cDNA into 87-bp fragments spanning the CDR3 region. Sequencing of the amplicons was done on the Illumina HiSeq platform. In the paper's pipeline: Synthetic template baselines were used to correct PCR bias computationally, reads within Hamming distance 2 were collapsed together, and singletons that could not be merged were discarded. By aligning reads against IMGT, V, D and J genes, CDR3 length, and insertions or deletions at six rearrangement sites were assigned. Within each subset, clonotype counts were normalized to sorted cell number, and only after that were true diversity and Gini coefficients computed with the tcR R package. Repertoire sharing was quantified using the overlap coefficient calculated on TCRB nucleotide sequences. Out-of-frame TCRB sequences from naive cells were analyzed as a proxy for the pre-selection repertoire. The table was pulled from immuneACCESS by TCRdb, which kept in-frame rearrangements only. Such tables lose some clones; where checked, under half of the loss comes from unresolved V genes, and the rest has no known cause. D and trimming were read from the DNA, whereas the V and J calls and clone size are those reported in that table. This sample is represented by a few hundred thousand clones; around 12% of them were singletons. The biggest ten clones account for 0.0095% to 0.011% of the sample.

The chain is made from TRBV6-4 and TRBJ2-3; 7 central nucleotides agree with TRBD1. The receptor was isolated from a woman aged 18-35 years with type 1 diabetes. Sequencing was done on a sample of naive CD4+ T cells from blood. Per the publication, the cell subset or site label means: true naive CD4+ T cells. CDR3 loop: CASSDGTDTDTQYF. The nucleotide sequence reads TGTGCCAGCAGTGACGGGACAGACACAGATACGCAGTATTTT.